This entry describes one T cell receptor (beta chain). Its antigen is undetermined. An amount of approximately 3,500 ng of total RNA was used for each TCR library. Added by template switching were UMIs that each held a 6-nucleotide sample barcode. TCRdb re-analyzed the 5' RACE reads; it lists each CDR3 protein once, without DNA. This sample's table has more than 350,000 distinct CDR3 sequences. Germline values: CDR1 MNHEY, CDR2 SVGEGT. The CDR3 is 13 residues long. The entry originates in a study of monozygotic twins with inflammatory bowel disease. Study-level points and caveats: The data did not back a single strong IBD-associated clonotype or signal.

This clonotype originated in a human donor with ulcerative colitis or Crohn's disease, or a healthy co-twin of an affected twin (not recorded which). The sequenced sample was blood. The chain has TRBV6-2 or TRBV6-3 and TRBJ1-1. CDR3 in amino acids: CASSYKGNTEAFF.